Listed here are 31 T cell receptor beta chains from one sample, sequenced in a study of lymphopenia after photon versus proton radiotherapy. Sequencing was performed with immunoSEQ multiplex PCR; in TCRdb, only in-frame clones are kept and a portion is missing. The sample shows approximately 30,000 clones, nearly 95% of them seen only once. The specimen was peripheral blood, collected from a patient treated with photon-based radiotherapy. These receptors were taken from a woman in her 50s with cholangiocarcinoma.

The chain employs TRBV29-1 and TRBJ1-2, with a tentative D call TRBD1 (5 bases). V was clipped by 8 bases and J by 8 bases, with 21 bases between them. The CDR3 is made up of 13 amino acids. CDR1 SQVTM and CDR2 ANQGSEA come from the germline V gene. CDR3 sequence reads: CSTGPRGGGGYTF. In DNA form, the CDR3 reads TGCAGCACCGGTCCGAGGGGAGGTGGGGGCTACACCTTC.

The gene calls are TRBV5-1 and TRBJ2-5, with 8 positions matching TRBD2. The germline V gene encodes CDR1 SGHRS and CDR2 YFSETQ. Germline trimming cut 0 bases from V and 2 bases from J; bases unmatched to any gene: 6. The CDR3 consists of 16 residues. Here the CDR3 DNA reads TGCGCCAGCAGCTTGGCCGGCGGGGGGCGACAAGAGACCCAGTACTTC. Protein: CASSLAGGGRQETQYF.

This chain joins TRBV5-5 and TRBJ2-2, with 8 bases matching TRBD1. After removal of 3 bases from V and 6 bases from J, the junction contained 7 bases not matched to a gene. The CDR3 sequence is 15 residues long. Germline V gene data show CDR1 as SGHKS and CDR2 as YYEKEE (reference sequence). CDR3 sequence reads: CASSSRQGLPGELFF. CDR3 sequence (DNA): TGTGCCAGCAGCTCCCGACAGGGGCTTCCCGGGGAGCTGTTTTTT.

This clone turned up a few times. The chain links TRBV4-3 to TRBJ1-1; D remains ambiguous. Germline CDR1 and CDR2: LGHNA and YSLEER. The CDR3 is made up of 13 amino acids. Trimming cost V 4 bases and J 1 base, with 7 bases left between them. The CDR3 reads CASSRVANTEAFF. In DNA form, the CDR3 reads TGCGCCAGCAGCCGGGTCGCGAACACTGAAGCTTTCTTT.

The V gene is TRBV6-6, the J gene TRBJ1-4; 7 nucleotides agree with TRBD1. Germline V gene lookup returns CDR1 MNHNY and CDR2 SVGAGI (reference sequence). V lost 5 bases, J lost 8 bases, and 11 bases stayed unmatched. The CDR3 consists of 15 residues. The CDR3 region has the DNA TGTGCCAGCAGTCGCGACAGGGTTGTTTCAGAAAAACTGTTTTTT. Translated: CASSRDRVVSEKLFF.

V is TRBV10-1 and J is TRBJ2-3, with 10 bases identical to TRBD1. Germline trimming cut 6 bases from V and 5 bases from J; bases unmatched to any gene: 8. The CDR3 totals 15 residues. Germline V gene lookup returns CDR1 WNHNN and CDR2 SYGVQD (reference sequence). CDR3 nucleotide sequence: TGCGCCAGCAGACGTGGACAGGGGGTAAGAGATACGCAGTATTTT. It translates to CASRRGQGVRDTQYF.

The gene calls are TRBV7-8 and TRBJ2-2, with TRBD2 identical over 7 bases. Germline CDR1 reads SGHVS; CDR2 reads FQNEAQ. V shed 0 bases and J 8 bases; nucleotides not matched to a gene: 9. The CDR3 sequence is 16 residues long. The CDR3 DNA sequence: TGTGCCAGCAGCTTAGCGCAAATAGCGGGCCGAGGGGAGCTGTTTTTT. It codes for CASSLAQIAGRGELFF.

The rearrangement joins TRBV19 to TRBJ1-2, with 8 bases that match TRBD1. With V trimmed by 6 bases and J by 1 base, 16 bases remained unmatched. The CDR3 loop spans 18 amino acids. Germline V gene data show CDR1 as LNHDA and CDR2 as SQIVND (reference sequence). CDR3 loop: CASSNHNAGQDLNYGYTF. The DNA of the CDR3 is TGTGCCAGTAGCAACCATAATGCGGGACAGGACCTTAACTATGGCTACACCTTC.

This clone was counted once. The CDR3 DNA sequence: TGTGCCAGCAGACGAATTTATCATTATGGCGATCGGGACCACTCCTACAATGAGCAGTTCTTC. This codes for CASRRIYHYGDRDHSYNEQFF. The chain links TRBV27 to TRBJ2-1, with D perhaps TRBD1 or TRBD2 (5 bases each). There are 21 residues in the CDR3. From germline, CDR1 is MNHEY and CDR2 SMNVEV (reference sequence). V gave up 6 bases and J gave up 0 bases, with 30 bases separating them.

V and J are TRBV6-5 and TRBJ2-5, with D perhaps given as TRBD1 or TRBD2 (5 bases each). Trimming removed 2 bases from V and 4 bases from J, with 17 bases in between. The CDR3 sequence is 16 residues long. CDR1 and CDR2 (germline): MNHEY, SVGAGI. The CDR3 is CASSYPTAEGPETQYF. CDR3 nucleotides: TGTGCCAGCAGTTACCCGACCGCTGAGGGGCCAGAGACCCAGTACTTC.

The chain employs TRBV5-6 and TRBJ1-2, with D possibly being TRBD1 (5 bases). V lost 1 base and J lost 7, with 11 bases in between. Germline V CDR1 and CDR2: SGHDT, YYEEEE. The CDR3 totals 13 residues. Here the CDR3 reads CASSLTGVSGYTF. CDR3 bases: TGTGCCAGCAGCTTGACGGGGGTGAGTGGCTACACCTTC.

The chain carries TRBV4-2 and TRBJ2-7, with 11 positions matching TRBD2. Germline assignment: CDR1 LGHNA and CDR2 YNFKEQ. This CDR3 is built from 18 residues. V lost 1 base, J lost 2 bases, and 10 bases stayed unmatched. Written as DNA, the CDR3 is TGTGCCAGCAGCCAAGGGTTGTCTAGCGGGGGGCCAGCCTACGAGCAGTACTTC. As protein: CASSQGLSSGGPAYEQYF.

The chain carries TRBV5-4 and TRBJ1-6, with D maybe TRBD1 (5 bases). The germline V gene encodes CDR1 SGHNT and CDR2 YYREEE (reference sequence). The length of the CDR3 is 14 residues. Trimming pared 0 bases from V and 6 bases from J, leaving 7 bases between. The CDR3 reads CASSLGQGNSPLHF. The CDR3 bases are TGTGCCAGCAGCTTGGGGCAGGGTAATTCACCCCTCCACTTT.

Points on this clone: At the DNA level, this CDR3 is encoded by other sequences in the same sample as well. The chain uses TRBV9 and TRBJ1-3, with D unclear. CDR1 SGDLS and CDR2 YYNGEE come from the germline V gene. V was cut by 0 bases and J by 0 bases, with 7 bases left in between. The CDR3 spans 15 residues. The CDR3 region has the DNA TGTGCCAGCAGCGTAGGCGCCGACTCTGGAAACACCATATATTTT. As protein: CASSVGADSGNTIYF.

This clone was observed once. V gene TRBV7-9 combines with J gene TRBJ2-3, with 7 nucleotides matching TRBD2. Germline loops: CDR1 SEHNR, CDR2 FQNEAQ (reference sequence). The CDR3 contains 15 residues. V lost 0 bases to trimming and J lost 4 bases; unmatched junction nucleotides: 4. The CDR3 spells CASSLASSGSDTQYF. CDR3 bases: TGTGCCAGCAGCTTAGCCTCTAGCGGCTCAGATACGCAGTATTTT.

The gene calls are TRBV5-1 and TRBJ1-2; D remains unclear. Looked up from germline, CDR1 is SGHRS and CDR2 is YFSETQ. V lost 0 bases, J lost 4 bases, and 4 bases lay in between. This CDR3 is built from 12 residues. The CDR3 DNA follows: TGCGCCAGCAGCTTGGAGCGCTATGGCTACACCTTC. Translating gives CASSLERYGYTF.

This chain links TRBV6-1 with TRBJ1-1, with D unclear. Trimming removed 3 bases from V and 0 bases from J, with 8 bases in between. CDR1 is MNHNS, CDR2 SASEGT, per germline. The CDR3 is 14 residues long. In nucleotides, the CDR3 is TGTGCCAGCAGTGACAGGACGGTGAACACTGAAGCTTTCTTT. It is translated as CASSDRTVNTEAFF.

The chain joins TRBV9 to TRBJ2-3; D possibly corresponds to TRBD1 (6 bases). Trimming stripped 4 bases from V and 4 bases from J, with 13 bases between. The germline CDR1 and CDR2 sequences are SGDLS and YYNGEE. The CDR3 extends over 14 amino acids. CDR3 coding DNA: TGTGCCAGCAGCACCCAGGGGATCGCAGATACGCAGTATTTT. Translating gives CASSTQGIADTQYF.

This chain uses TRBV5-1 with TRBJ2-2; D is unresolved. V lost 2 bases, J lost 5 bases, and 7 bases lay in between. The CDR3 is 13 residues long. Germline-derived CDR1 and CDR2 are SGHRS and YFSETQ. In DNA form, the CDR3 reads TGCGCCAGCAGCTTTAGGCCGACCGGGGAGCTGTTTTTT. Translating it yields CASSFRPTGELFF.

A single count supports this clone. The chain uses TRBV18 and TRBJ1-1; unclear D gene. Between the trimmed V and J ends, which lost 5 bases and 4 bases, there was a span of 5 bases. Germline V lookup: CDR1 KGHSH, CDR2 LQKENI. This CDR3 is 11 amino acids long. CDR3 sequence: CASSSSTEAFF. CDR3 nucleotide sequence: TGTGCCAGCTCATCATCCACTGAAGCTTTCTTT.

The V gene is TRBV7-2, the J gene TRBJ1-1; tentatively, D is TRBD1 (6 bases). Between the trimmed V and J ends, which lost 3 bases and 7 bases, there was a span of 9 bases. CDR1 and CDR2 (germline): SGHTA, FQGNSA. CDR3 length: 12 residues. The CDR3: CASSLTGYEAFF. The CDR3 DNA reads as TGTGCCAGCAGCTTGACAGGCTATGAAGCTTTCTTT. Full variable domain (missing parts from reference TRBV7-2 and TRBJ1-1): GAGVSQSPSNKVTEKGKDVELRCDPISGHTALYWYRQSLGQGLEFLIYFQGNSAPDKSGLPSDRFSAERTGGSVSTLTIQRTQQEDSAVYLCASSLTGYEAFFGQGTRLTVV.

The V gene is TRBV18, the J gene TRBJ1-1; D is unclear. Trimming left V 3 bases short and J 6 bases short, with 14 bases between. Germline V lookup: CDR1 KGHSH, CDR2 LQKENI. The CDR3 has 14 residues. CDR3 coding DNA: TGTGCCAGCTCACCCTACGTGGATGGCGCTGAAGCTTTCTTT. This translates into CASSPYVDGAEAFF.

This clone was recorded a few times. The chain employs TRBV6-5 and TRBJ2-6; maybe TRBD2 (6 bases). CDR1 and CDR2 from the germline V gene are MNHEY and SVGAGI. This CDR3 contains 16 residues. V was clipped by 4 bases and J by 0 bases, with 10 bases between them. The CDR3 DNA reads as TGTGCCAGCAGTTGGAGGGCCCACTCTGGGGCCAACGTCCTGACTTTC. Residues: CASSWRAHSGANVLTF.

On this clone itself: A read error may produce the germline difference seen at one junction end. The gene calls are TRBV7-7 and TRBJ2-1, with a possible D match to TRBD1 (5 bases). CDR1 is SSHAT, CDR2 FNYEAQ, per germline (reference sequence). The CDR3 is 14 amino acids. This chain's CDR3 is CASSSKMGHNEQFF. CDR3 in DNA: TGTGCTAGCAGCTCCAAAATGGGGCACAATGAGCAGTTCTTC. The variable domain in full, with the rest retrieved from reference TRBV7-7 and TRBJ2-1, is GAGVSQSPRYKVTKRGQDVTLRCDPISSHATLYWYQQALGQGPEFLTYFNYEAQPDKSGLPSDRFSAERPEGSISTLTIQRTEQRDSAMYRCASSSKMGHNEQFFGPGTRLTVL.

DNA of the CDR3: TGTGCCAGCAGCCCCCGCGGGCGGAACATTCAGTACTTC. Amino acid sequence: CASSPRGRNIQYF. The gene calls are TRBV5-8 and TRBJ2-4, with D possibly matching TRBD2 (5 bases). Germline loops: CDR1 SGHTS, CDR2 YDEGEE. The CDR3 loop spans 13 amino acids. V shed 4 bases and J shed 7 bases, with 12 bases lying between them. The whole variable domain, filled in from reference TRBV5-8 and TRBJ2-4, reads EAGVTQSPTHLIKTRGQQATLRCSPISGHTSVYWYQQALGLGLQFLLWYDEGEERNRGNFPPRFSGRQFPNYSSELNVNALELEDSALYLCASSPRGRNIQYFGAGTRLSVL.

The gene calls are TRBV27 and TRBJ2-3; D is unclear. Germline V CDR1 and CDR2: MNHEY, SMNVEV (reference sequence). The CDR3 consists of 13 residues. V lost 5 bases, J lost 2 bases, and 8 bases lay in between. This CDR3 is CASSLAPTDTQYF. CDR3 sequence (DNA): TGTGCCAGCAGTCTCGCCCCCACAGATACGCAGTATTTT.

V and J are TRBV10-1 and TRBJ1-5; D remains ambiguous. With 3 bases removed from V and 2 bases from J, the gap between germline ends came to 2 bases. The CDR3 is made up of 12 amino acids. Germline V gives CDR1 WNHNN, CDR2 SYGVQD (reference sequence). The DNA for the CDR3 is TGCGCCAGCAGTGATGGCAATCAGCCCCAGCATTTT. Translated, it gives CASSDGNQPQHF.

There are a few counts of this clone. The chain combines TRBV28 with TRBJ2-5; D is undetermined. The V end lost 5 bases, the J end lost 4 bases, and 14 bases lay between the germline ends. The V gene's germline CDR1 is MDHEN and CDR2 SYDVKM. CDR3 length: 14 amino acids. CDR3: CASSPEGRGETQYF. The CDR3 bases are TGTGCCAGCAGTCCGGAAGGGCGTGGAGAGACCCAGTACTTC.

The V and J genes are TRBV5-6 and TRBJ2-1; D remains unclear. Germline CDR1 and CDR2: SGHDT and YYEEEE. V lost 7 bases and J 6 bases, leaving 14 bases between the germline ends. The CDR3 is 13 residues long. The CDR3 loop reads CASGNYHRNEQFF. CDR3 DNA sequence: TGTGCCAGCGGAAACTACCACCGCAATGAGCAGTTCTTC.

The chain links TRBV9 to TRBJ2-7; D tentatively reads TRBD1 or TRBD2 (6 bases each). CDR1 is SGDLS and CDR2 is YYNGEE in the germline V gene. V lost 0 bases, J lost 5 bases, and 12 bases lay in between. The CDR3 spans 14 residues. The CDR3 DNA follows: TGTGCCAGCAGCGTAGAGGGGGGCTCTAACGAGCAGTACTTC. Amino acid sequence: CASSVEGGSNEQYF.

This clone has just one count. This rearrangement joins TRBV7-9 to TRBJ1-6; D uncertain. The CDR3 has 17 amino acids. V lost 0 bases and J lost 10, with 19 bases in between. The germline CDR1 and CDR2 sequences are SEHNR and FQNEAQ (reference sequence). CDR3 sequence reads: CASSLAGGVSPGSPLHF. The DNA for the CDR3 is TGTGCCAGCAGCTTAGCCGGTGGGGTCTCACCCGGCTCACCCCTCCACTTT.